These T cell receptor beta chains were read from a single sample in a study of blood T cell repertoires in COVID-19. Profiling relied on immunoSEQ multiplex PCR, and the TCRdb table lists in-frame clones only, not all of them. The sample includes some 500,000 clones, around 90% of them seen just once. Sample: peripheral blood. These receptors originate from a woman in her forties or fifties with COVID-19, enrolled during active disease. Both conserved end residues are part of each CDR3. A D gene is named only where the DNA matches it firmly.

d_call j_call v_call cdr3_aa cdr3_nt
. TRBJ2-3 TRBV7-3 CASSWRDRRSTDTQYF TGTGCCAGCAGCTGGAGGGACAGAAGGAGCACAGATACGCAGTATTTT
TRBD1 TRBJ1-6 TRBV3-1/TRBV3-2 CASSQVRQGGLGSPLHF TGTGCCAGCAGCCAAGTTCGACAGGGAGGATTGGGCTCACCCCTCCACTTT
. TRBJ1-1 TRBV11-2 CASSLSMREFAEAFF TGTGCCAGCAGCTTAAGTATGAGGGAGTTCGCTGAAGCTTTCTTT
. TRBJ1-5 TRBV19 CASLDSFANQPQHF TGTGCCAGTTTGGACAGCTTTGCCAATCAGCCCCAGCATTTT
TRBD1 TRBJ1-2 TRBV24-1 CATSLPPGQGDGYTF TGTGCCACCAGCCTACCCCCGGGACAGGGTGATGGCTACACCTTC
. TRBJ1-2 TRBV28 CASMLPGQNYGYTF TGTGCCAGCATGCTACCGGGTCAGAACTATGGCTACACCTTC
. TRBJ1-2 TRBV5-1 CASSSTGGVRVHGYTF TGCGCCAGCAGCTCAACCGGAGGGGTCAGGGTGCATGGCTACACCTTC
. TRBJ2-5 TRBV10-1 CASSDYQVGQETQYF TGCGCCAGCAGTGACTATCAAGTTGGCCAAGAGACCCAGTACTTC
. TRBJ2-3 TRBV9 CASGQRPSESTDTQYF TGTGCCAGCGGCCAACGTCCTTCGGAGAGCACAGATACGCAGTATTTT
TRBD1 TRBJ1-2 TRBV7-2 CASRYRDRNGYTF TGTGCCAGCAGATACCGGGACAGAAATGGCTACACCTTC